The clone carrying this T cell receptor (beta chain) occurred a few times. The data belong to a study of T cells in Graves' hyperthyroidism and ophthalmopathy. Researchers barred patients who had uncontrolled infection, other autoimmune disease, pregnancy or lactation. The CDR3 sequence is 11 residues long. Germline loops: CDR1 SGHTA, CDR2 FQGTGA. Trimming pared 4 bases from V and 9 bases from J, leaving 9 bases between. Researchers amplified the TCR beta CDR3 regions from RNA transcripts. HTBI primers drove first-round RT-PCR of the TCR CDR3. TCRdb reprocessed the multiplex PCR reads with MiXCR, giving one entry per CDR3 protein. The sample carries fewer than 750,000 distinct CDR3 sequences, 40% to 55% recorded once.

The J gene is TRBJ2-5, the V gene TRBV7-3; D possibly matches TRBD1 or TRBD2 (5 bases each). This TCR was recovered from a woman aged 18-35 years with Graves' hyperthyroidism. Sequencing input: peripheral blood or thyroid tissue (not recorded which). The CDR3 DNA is TGTGCCAGCAGCTCCGGGACGGCCCAGTACTTC. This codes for CASSSGTAQYF.